This paragraph covers one T cell receptor (beta chain) sequence. The table came from immunoSEQ multiplex PCR; TCRdb's copy has only in-frame clones and leaves some out. The table has 70,000 to 85,000 clones, over 75% seen once. The source of the sample is a study of blood T cell repertoires in COVID-19. Study information: Sources were T cells, B-cell-depleted T cells, or PBMCs; the material itself was cDNA or gDNA.

The V gene lost 7 bases and the J gene lost 2 bases, with 7 bases spanning the gap. CDR3 length: 12 amino acids. The germline V gene encodes CDR1 MDHEN and CDR2 SYDVKM. The receptor was derived from a man older than 75 with acute or convalescent COVID-19. V gene TRBV28 combines with J gene TRBJ2-3; no reliable D call. The sample taken for sequencing was peripheral blood. CDR3 nucleotides: TGTGCCAGCACCGACTTCACAGATACGCAGTATTTT. The encoded protein is CASTDFTDTQYF.